Below, 27 T cell receptor beta chains from the same sample are listed, as sequenced in a study of regulatory T cells in long-lasting Graves disease. Described time point: newly diagnosed GD, antithyroid drugs for less than 3 months. Scientists built the TCR library using RNA that was extracted from PBMCs. Arm-PCR of CDR3 regions and iRepertoire HTBI primers were used to build TCR beta libraries. TCRdb re-called the multiplex PCR reads through MiXCR, storing one row per CDR3 protein. The repertoire includes 530,000 or so distinct CDR3 sequences, around an eighth of them detected once, and 10% sits in the top ten. This sample was shared with a second study, whose subject was T cells in Graves' hyperthyroidism and ophthalmopathy.

Sequenced here: peripheral blood mononuclear cells (PBMCs), sampled at new diagnosis, from a patient treated with antithyroid drugs. The receptors were gathered from a man aged 30 to 39 with Graves disease.

This clonotype has at least ten counts. The V call is TRBV15, the J call TRBJ2-5, with 8 bases lining up with TRBD2. V lost 2 bases to trimming and J lost 1 base; unmatched junction nucleotides: 9. Germline V gives CDR1 LNHNV, CDR2 YYDKDF (reference sequence). The CDR3 runs to 17 residues. The chain's CDR3 is CATSRKGLAGFQETQYF. Here the CDR3 DNA reads TGTGCCACCAGCAGAAAGGGGCTAGCGGGTTTCCAAGAGACCCAGTACTTC.

This chain links TRBV4-1 with TRBJ1-1; D remains unclear. The CDR3 covers 14 residues. The germline CDR1 and CDR2 sequences are MGHRA and YSYEKL. V was pared by 1 base and J by 1 base, with 7 bases between. CDR3 region: CASSQAEENTEAFF. The DNA of the CDR3 is TGCGCCAGCAGCCAAGCTGAAGAGAACACTGAAGCTTTCTTT.

This clonotype was picked up many times. The rearrangement joins TRBV6-5 to TRBJ2-7; D ambiguous. Trimming removed 4 bases from V and 4 bases from J, with 14 bases in between. CDR3 length equals 14 residues. Germline CDR1 MNHEY, CDR2 SVGAGI. The CDR3 region is CASSSTGPAYEQYF. CDR3 DNA: TGTGCCAGCAGTTCTACCGGGCCCGCATACGAGCAGTACTTC.

V usage is TRBV6-1 and J usage is TRBJ2-5, with 7 positions matching TRBD2. Germline V gene lookup returns CDR1 MNHNS and CDR2 SASEGT. V lost 6 bases and J lost 4; bases outside the gene matches: 11. There are 15 residues in the CDR3. In nucleotides, the CDR3 is TGTGCCAGCAGCCAGAGCAGAACTAGCGTAGAGACCCAGTACTTC. It translates to CASSQSRTSVETQYF.

This clonotype was seen repeatedly, ten times or more. The chain combines TRBV6-5 with TRBJ2-1, with a possible D match to TRBD2 (6 bases). CDR1 is MNHEY and CDR2 is SVGAGI in the germline V gene. Trimming left V 4 bases short and J 4 bases short, with 11 bases between. This CDR3 has 14 amino acids. CDR3 region: CASSFTSTYNEQFF. The CDR3, as DNA: TGTGCCAGCAGTTTTACTAGCACATACAATGAGCAGTTCTTC.

This clonotype was counted between two and nine times. The chain uses TRBV7-9 and TRBJ1-1; D uncertain. Germline assignment: CDR1 SEHNR and CDR2 FQNEAQ (reference sequence). This CDR3 is 17 amino acids long. V was trimmed by 2 bases and J by 4 bases, leaving 20 bases between them. In nucleotides, the CDR3 is TGTGCCAGCAGCTTAATTAGGTTCATGGGTAGTATCACTGAAGCTTTCTTT. Encoded protein: CASSLIRFMGSITEAFF.

This clonotype was counted many times. The chain carries TRBV6-2 or TRBV6-3 and TRBJ2-5; 15 bases are shared with TRBD2. Germline CDR1 MNHEY, CDR2 SVGEGT. The V gene end was trimmed by 4 bases and the J gene end by 5 bases; junction bases not matched to a gene: 8. This CDR3 has 17 amino acids. The CDR3 DNA reads TGTGCCAGCAGTTCGACCGCTGGACTAGCGGGAGGGGAGACCCAGTACTTC. Encoded protein: CASSSTAGLAGGETQYF.

This clonotype was recorded at least ten times. The CDR3 here is CASSPSGLNTDTQYF. For the CDR3, the DNA is TGTGCCAGCAGTCCTAGCGGATTAAACACAGATACGCAGTATTTT. The gene calls are TRBV12-3 or TRBV12-4 and TRBJ2-3; 7 nucleotides match TRBD2. Losses at the gene ends were 5 bases for V and 2 bases for J; bases not matched to a gene: 7. CDR3 length: 15 residues.

The chain couples TRBV20-1 to TRBJ2-3; TRBD2 matches at 10 bases. The CDR3 contains 17 residues. V lost 5 bases to trimming and J lost 4 bases; unmatched junction nucleotides: 15. Germline loops: CDR1 DFQATT, CDR2 SNEGSKA (reference sequence). The CDR3 sequence is CSAEGLLAGSNADTQYF. The CDR3 DNA is TGCAGTGCTGAGGGGCTACTAGCGGGGAGTAATGCAGATACGCAGTATTTT.

Many counts were recorded for this clonotype. This rearrangement joins TRBV6-5 to TRBJ2-6; 8 positions agree with TRBD1. In germline, CDR1 is MNHEY, CDR2 SVGAGI. J was trimmed by 4 bases and V by 2 bases; bases with no gene match: 4. The CDR3 covers 16 residues. The CDR3 DNA reads TGTGCCAGCAGTTACGGGACAGGTTCCGGGGCCAACGTCCTGACTTTC. This codes for CASSYGTGSGANVLTF.

This clonotype turned up a few times. The chain recombines TRBV3-1 with TRBJ2-5, with a possible D match to TRBD1 (5 bases). Germline-derived CDR1 and CDR2 are LGHDT and YNNKEL (reference sequence). The CDR3 has 16 residues. Between the trimmed V and J ends, which lost 0 bases and 5 bases, there was a span of 16 bases. The CDR3 DNA follows: TGTGCCAGCAGCCAAGATAAGGCAGGGCTGGGGGAGACCCAGTACTTC. Encoded protein: CASSQDKAGLGETQYF.

This clonotype appeared a few times. V is TRBV12-3 or TRBV12-4 and J is TRBJ2-7; 15 bases line up with TRBD2. Trimming took 7 bases from V and 2 from J; bases not matched to a gene: 3. This CDR3 has 15 amino acids. In DNA form, the CDR3 reads TGTGCCAGCATCGGACTAGCGGGAGGGGCCTACGAGCAGTACTTC. As protein: CASIGLAGGAYEQYF.

This clonotype has a count of ten or more. The chain joins TRBV12-3 or TRBV12-4 to TRBJ2-7; 9 bases line up with TRBD2. After removal of 6 bases from V and 3 bases from J, the junction contained 12 bases not matched to a gene. The CDR3 covers 16 residues. CDR3 sequence reads: CASREDVAGEVYEQYF. The DNA for the CDR3 is TGTGCCAGCAGGGAGGATGTAGCGGGAGAAGTCTACGAGCAGTACTTC.

This clonotype has a count of ten or more. This sequence joins TRBV28 and TRBJ2-1; D remains ambiguous. Per the germline V gene, CDR1 is MDHEN and CDR2 is SYDVKM. CDR3 length: 16 amino acids. Trimming shortened V by 5 bases and J by 1 base, and 15 bases separated the two germline ends. Here the CDR3 DNA reads TGTGCCAGCAGTAGTACTTTGGGTGGGTCCTACAATGAGCAGTTCTTC. This translates into CASSSTLGGSYNEQFF.

This clonotype was seen at least ten times. The J gene is TRBJ2-7, the V gene TRBV15, with TRBD1 matching 7 bases. This CDR3 comprises 14 residues. J gave up 4 bases and V 0 bases, and 3 bases lay outside the gene matches. Germline CDR1 LNHNV, CDR2 YYDKDF (reference sequence). For the CDR3, the DNA is TGTGCCACCAGCAGAGAACACAGGGGATACGAGCAGTACTTC. This gives the protein CATSREHRGYEQYF.

Many counts were recorded for this clonotype. The DNA for the CDR3 is TGTGCCAGCAGTTTGACACCCAACCCAGTGGAAGCTTTCTTT. Translated: CASSLTPNPVEAFF. J is TRBJ1-1 and V is TRBV12-3 or TRBV12-4, with D unclear. This CDR3 contains 14 residues. Trimming removed 3 bases from V and 8 bases from J, with 16 bases in between.

This clonotype has at least ten counts. The rearrangement joins TRBV20-1 to TRBJ2-7, with D possibly matching TRBD1 (6 bases). The V and J ends lost 4 bases and 4 bases respectively, with 11 bases between them. CDR1 and CDR2 from the germline V gene are DFQATT and SNEGSKA (reference sequence). The CDR3 consists of 12 residues. The CDR3 DNA follows: TGCAGTGCTAACGAGGGACAATACGAGCAGTACTTC. Encoded protein: CSANEGQYEQYF.

This chain links TRBV9 with TRBJ2-3, with D perhaps matching TRBD1 (6 bases). The CDR3 is 13 residues long. Per germline, CDR1 SGDLS and CDR2 YYNGEE. The V gene lost 1 base and the J gene lost 6 bases, with 9 bases spanning the gap. The CDR3 DNA sequence: TGTGCCAGCAGCGTACTGGGGGCCGATACGCAGTATTTT. It encodes CASSVLGADTQYF.

This clonotype was seen repeatedly, ten times or more. The V call is TRBV27, the J call TRBJ2-1, with 10 bases that match TRBD2. Unmatched junction bases numbered 6, after V lost 6 bases and J lost 7 bases. Germline V CDR1 and CDR2: MNHEY, SMNVEV (reference sequence). The CDR3 length is 14 residues. The CDR3 DNA follows: TGTGCCAGCAGAAGCGGGAGGGCCGGGAATGAGCAGTTCTTC. This encodes CASRSGRAGNEQFF.

This clonotype was observed a single time. The chain is built from TRBV30 and TRBJ1-1; D may be TRBD1 (5 bases). From germline, CDR1 is GTSNPN and CDR2 SVGIG (reference sequence). Between the trimmed V and J ends, which lost 4 bases and 4 bases, there was a span of 13 bases. The CDR3 is 13 amino acids. The CDR3 here is CAWITHGGTEAFF. The DNA for the CDR3 is TGTGCCTGGATAACGCACGGGGGCACTGAAGCTTTCTTT.

This clonotype was counted many times. This chain connects TRBV12-3 or TRBV12-4 to TRBJ2-6; TRBD2 aligns across 7 bases. V was pared by 7 bases and J by 4 bases, with 10 bases of the junction left unmatched. The length of the CDR3 is 16 residues. Here the CDR3 DNA reads TGTGCCAGCATCGACGGGGGGACGGCCGGGGCCAACGTCCTGACTTTC. Protein: CASIDGGTAGANVLTF.

This clonotype turned up a few times. The chain uses TRBV7-2 and TRBJ2-4, with 14 nucleotides matching TRBD2. Germline CDR1 is SGHTA and CDR2 is FQGNSA. The CDR3 loop spans 19 amino acids. V lost 5 bases to trimming and J lost 1 base; unmatched junction nucleotides: 10. DNA of the CDR3: TGTGCCAGCAGCCTCGGGACTAGCGGGAGTGGGGGCGCCAAAAACATTCAGTACTTC. Translated: CASSLGTSGSGGAKNIQYF.

This clonotype was seen more than once but under ten times. This could be a read error, since a much larger clone is one nucleotide away. The chain uses TRBV28 and TRBJ2-1, with 8 positions matching TRBD1. V trimming: 5 bases; J trimming: 10 bases; junction bases outside the gene matches: 10. The CDR3 extends over 14 amino acids. Germline V lookup: CDR1 MDHEN, CDR2 SYDVKM. Here the CDR3 reads CASSPGDRSYEQFF. Written as DNA, the CDR3 is TGTGCCAGCAGTCCGGGGGACAGGTCCTACGAGCAGTTCTTC.

In regard to this clonotype: A much more abundant neighbour one base away suggests this may be a read error. CDR3: CASSLSDSTTNEKRFF. Written as DNA, the CDR3 is TGTGCCAGCAGCTTATCGGACAGTACAACTAATGAAAAACGGTTTTTT. The rearrangement joins TRBV11-2 to TRBJ1-4; D is perhaps TRBD1 (6 bases). The CDR3 has 16 residues. Germline lookup yields CDR1 SGHAT and CDR2 FQNNGV.

This clonotype was counted a few times. Sequence at one end of the junction differs from germline and may be a read error. The chain carries TRBV7-9 and TRBJ2-2, with D possibly TRBD2 on 6 matching bases. This CDR3 has 13 amino acids. Germline values: CDR1 SEHNR, CDR2 FQNEAQ (reference sequence). DNA for the CDR3: TGTGTCGGCGGGGCAGGTGCCACCGGGGAGCTGCTTTTT. Protein product: CVGGAGATGELLF.

The rearrangement links TRBV20-1 to TRBJ2-1; 8 bases fit TRBD2. CDR1 is DFQATT, CDR2 SNEGSKA, per germline (reference sequence). With V trimmed by 5 bases and J by 4 bases, 7 bases remained unmatched. This CDR3 spans 14 amino acids. The DNA of the CDR3 is TGCAGTGCTTCGAGCGGGAGAGTTTACAATGAGCAGTTCTTC. This codes for CSASSGRVYNEQFF.

The genes are TRBV29-1 and TRBJ1-1, with 7 positions matching TRBD1. CDR1 SQVTM and CDR2 ANQGSEA come from the germline V gene. V was clipped by 7 bases and J by 1 base; unmatched bases: 12. This CDR3 is built from 15 residues. This chain's CDR3 is CSAYRGEVGNTEAFF. CDR3 DNA sequence: TGCAGCGCTTACAGGGGAGAGGTCGGGAACACTGAAGCTTTCTTT.